This note documents a single T cell receptor (beta chain) sequence. Germline V gene sequence: CDR1 SNHLY, CDR2 FYNNEI. The CDR3 length is 12 residues. V was trimmed by 7 bases and J by 4 bases, leaving 8 bases between them. This sample is drawn from a study of cytomegalovirus exposure and HLA in healthy donors. Primers included in the PCR were 60 Vbeta and 13 Jbeta primers. Only in-frame clones appear in the TCRdb table, and some are missing; sequencing was by immunoSEQ multiplex PCR. The sample lists approximately 70,000 clones, over 60% seen once, with roughly 7.6% in the top ten. This chain links TRBV2 with TRBJ2-1, with D hard to call. Material for sequencing was PBMCs. The sequence came from a man aged 35-49 years in good health and CMV-seropositive. Here the CDR3 reads CASKIGYNEQFF. The CDR3 DNA reads TGTGCCAGCAAGATCGGTTACAATGAGCAGTTCTTC.